This TCR beta chain was identified during a study of blood T cell repertoires in COVID-19. About the research overall: Whether acute or convalescent, the COVID-19 samples came from the United States, Italy and Spain.

Sequenced by immunoSEQ multiplex PCR; TCRdb stores in-frame clones only, minus some. This sample has tens of thousands of clones, with 88% found just once. The CDR3 contains 12 residues. Trimming removed 2 bases from V and 10 bases from J, with 9 bases in between. Germline V lookup: CDR1 SGHVS, CDR2 FQNEAQ. Material for sequencing was peripheral blood. The genes are TRBV7-8 and TRBJ2-1; D is unresolved. The source of this sequence is a human donor in a cohort sampled during active COVID-19. The CDR3 here is CASSLISPEQFF. The CDR3 DNA sequence: TGTGCCAGCAGCTTAATTAGCCCAGAGCAGTTCTTC.